Sequencing of this T cell receptor (beta chain) was carried out in a study of T cell responses to AZD1222 COVID-19 vaccine. Assay used: immunoSEQ multiplex PCR; TCRdb lists only in-frame clones, some missing. The sample holds approximately 180,000 clones, 85% to 95% seen once. The sequence derives from an adult in good health. Sequences were derived from peripheral blood, sampled on day 0 of AZD1222 vaccination.

The CDR3 protein is CASSWQEAFF. CDR3 DNA: TGTGCCAGCAGTTGGCAGGAAGCTTTCTTT. V and J are TRBV2 and TRBJ1-1; the D is unclear. CDR3 size: 10 residues. V was pared by 5 bases and J by 8 bases, with 6 bases between. Germline V gene data show CDR1 as SNHLY and CDR2 as FYNNEI.